These 12 T cell receptor beta chains were all obtained from the same sample, sequenced in a study of Tregs in tolerant kidney transplant recipients. The nonmyeloablative bone marrow transplants came from related graft donors, with transient mixed chimerism. Profiled with immunoSEQ multiplex PCR; TCRdb holds only in-frame clones, not every one. The sample is made up of under 30,000 clones, and the top ten hold 3.5% to 4.5% of it. The sample here was CD4+ T cells from blood (PBMCs), taken 6 months after the transplant. These receptors all come from a human patient who received a combined kidney and bone marrow transplant. Some T cells could come from the graft donor.

Turning to this clone: The CDR3 goes on 3 residues after the read ends, and that part is filled in from the germline J gene. The J gene is TRBJ2-1, the V gene TRBV5-1; D is possibly TRBD2 (6 bases). Per the germline V gene, CDR1 is SGHRS and CDR2 is YFSETQ. V dropped 0 bases and J dropped 7 bases, with 8 bases sitting between them. There are 13 residues in the CDR3. Incomplete CDR3 DNA: TGCGCCAGCAGCTTGGGACTAGTTAATGAG. Amino acids: CASSLGLVNE. The entire CDR3 is CASSLGLVNEQFF.

With respect to this clone: The read ends 3 residues early relative to the CDR3; the germline J gene fills the gap. The chain recombines TRBV30 with TRBJ2-3, with D hard to call. Trimming took 3 bases from V and 2 from J, leaving 15 bases between them. In germline, CDR1 is GTSNPN, CDR2 SVGIG (reference sequence). The CDR3 sequence is 15 residues long. Partial CDR3 DNA: TGTGCCTGGAGAGGATTTAGGCGGTACACAGATACG. This codes for CAWRGFRRYTDT. The full-length CDR3 reads as CAWRGFRRYTDTQYF.

The part of the CDR3 DNA that was read is TGTGCCAGCAGCGATCAGGGGTATTCACCC. Protein sequence: CASSDQGYSP. The full CDR3 protein reads CASSDQGYSPLHF. The V and J genes are TRBV14 and TRBJ1-6; tentative D call: TRBD1 (6 bases). The read ends 3 residues shy of where the CDR3 ends; the end is completed using the germline J gene. The germline gives CDR1 SGHDN, CDR2 FVKESK. This CDR3 spans 13 amino acids. With 5 bases removed from V and 8 bases from J, the gap between germline ends came to 10 bases.

With respect to this clone: The missing CDR3 end, 3 residues past where the read stops, is filled in from the germline J gene. The chain has TRBV5-1 and TRBJ2-1, with a weak D call TRBD2 (6 bases). The CDR3 loop spans 16 amino acids. The germline V gene encodes CDR1 SGHRS and CDR2 YFSETQ. V lost 4 bases and J 0 bases, leaving 14 bases between the germline ends. Incomplete CDR3 DNA: TGCGCCAGCAGCCTGACTGAGGGACTCTCCTACAATGAG. This encodes CASSLTEGLSYNE. The entire CDR3 is CASSLTEGLSYNEQFF. Filled out from reference TRBV5-1 and TRBJ2-1, the complete variable domain reads KAGVTQTPRYLIKTRGQQVTLSCSPISGHRSVSWYQQTPGQGLQFLFEYFSETQRNKGNFPGRFSGRQFSNSRSEMNVSTLELGDSALYLCASSLTEGLSYNEQFFGPGTRLTVL.

A word on this clone: The read halts 3 residues ahead of the CDR3 end, with the missing end drawn from the germline J gene. This chain uses TRBV4-1 with TRBJ1-3, with D perhaps matching TRBD1 (5 bases). Germline values: CDR1 MGHRA, CDR2 YSYEKL. This CDR3 spans 15 amino acids. Deletions cut 4 bases from V and 4 bases from J, with 14 bases between. The chain's CDR3 is CASSPRVLSGNTIYF. The CDR3 bases that were read are TGCGCCAGCAGCCCCAGGGTGCTCTCGGGAAACACC.

Remarks on this clone: Coverage ceases 3 residues before the CDR3 finishes, and the germline J gene fills in the end. The chain recombines TRBV19 with TRBJ1-4, with a weak D call TRBD1 (6 bases). The germline V gene has CDR1 LNHDA and CDR2 SQIVND (reference sequence). V lost 6 bases, J lost 5 bases, and 16 bases lay in between. The CDR3 totals 15 residues. CDR3 bases read: TGTGCCAGTAGAGGGGGGGCGCAGATCAATGAAAAA. Translated, it gives CASRGGAQINEK. The CDR3 in full is CASRGGAQINEKLFF.

Frequency places this clone as medium-sized. Read sequence stops 3 residues before the CDR3 end, and the germline J gene provides the missing end. The chain is built from TRBV18 and TRBJ2-3, with TRBD2 as a possible D gene (7 bases). This CDR3 spans 16 amino acids. Trimming took 3 bases from V and 3 from J, leaving 16 bases between them. Germline CDR1 KGHSH, CDR2 LQKENI. CDR3 amino acids: CASSPLTGRGTDTQYF. The part of the CDR3 DNA that was read is TGTGCCAGCTCACCGCTAACAGGGAGGGGAACAGATACG.

The CDR3 bases that were read are TGCGCCAGCAGCCCAGGGACAGGGATCGGGGCCAACGTC. Its translation: CASSPGTGIGANV. The full CDR3 reads CASSPGTGIGANVLTF. This chain connects TRBV5-1 to TRBJ2-6; 9 bases fit TRBD1. The read ends 3 residues shy of where the CDR3 ends; the end is completed using the germline J gene. In germline, CDR1 is SGHRS, CDR2 YFSETQ. The CDR3 has 16 amino acids. Germline trimming cut 4 bases from V and 4 bases from J; bases unmatched to any gene: 6.

As for this clone: The CDR3 end lies 3 residues beyond the end of the read and is filled in from the germline J gene. This chain joins TRBV19 and TRBJ1-5; tentatively, D is TRBD1 (5 bases). Germline V gene sequence: CDR1 LNHDA, CDR2 SQIVND (reference sequence). There are 14 residues in the CDR3. Deletions cut 6 bases from V and 3 bases from J, with 12 bases between. CDR3 DNA, as far as it was read: TGTGCCAGTAGCAAATGGGGGGACAATCAGCCC. Its protein product is CASSKWGDNQP. The full-length CDR3 reads as CASSKWGDNQPQHF.

In the case of this clone: The observed sequence ends 3 residues before the CDR3 terminus, with the missing tail filled in from the germline J gene. The chain uses TRBV5-1 and TRBJ2-7; 10 bases match TRBD2. This CDR3 spans 16 amino acids. CDR1 is SGHRS, CDR2 YFSETQ, per germline. J gave up 0 bases and V 5 bases, and 8 bases lay outside the gene matches. CDR3 DNA (partial): TGCGCCAGCAGACACACCGGACTAGCGGCCTCCTACGAG. Translating gives CASRHTGLAASYE. The entire CDR3 sequence reads CASRHTGLAASYEQYF. Full variable domain (remainder filled in from reference TRBV5-1 and TRBJ2-7): KAGVTQTPRYLIKTRGQQVTLSCSPISGHRSVSWYQQTPGQGLQFLFEYFSETQRNKGNFPGRFSGRQFSNSRSEMNVSTLELGDSALYLCASRHTGLAASYEQYFGPGTRLTVT.

CDR3 DNA (partial): TGTGCCAGCTCACCAAGGGGGCTGGAGACC. This gives the protein CASSPRGLET. The whole CDR3 region reads CASSPRGLETQYF. V gene TRBV18 combines with J gene TRBJ2-5; TRBD1 matches at 7 bases. The read terminates 3 residues before the CDR3 end, so the remaining end is supplied by the germline J gene. The CDR3 covers 13 residues. After removal of 2 bases from V and 5 bases from J, the junction contained 2 bases not matched to a gene. Germline-derived CDR1 and CDR2 are KGHSH and LQKENI.

As concerns this clone: The read terminates 3 residues before the CDR3 end, so the remaining end is supplied by the germline J gene. The chain carries TRBV14 and TRBJ1-1, with a weak D call TRBD1 (5 bases). The V end was cut by 3 bases, the J end by 1 base, with 9 bases between. Per germline, CDR1 SGHDN and CDR2 FVKESK. The CDR3 consists of 14 residues. The CDR3 bases that were read are TGTGCCAGCAGCCAGATTCAGGGGAACACTGAA. Translation: CASSQIQGNTE. The entire CDR3 protein is CASSQIQGNTEAFF.